This T cell receptor (beta chain) was captured in a study of blood T cells in healthy people across ages (dated by TCRdb to between 2015 and 2017). With regard to the full study: In model experiments, template switching captured roughly one uniquely barcoded TCR beta cDNA molecule for every two T cells. Using deep sequencing normalized with unique cDNA molecular identifiers, the study measured how TCR beta repertoire diversity changes with age. The donors were split into four age groups: young (average around 16 years), middle-aged (about 40), aged (over 55) and long-lived (roughly 88). To avoid experimental bias, donors of different ages were spread randomly across the sequencing lanes. Using the same blood draw, the study looked at two additional independent replicas of 1 million unique cDNA reads for two donors, one aged 18 to 30 and the other aged 80 or older.

The library came from 5' RACE. Sequencing used an Illumina HiSeq 2500. A second 7 to 11 cycle PCR used a sample-barcoded 5' primer and a J-beta primer mix. Each TCR beta cDNA molecule received a unique molecular identifier from a template-switch 5' adaptor carrying 12 random nucleotides. Each sample yielded at least 3 million CDR3-containing paired-end reads. All of the RNA was converted into first-strand cDNA using the Mint cDNA synthesis kit, with a TRBC-specific oligonucleotide serving as the primer. Following uracil-DNA glycosylase treatment, all cDNA underwent a first 18-cycle PCR with the universal primers M1SS and BC2_uni_R. Regarding the original processing steps: For normalization, 1 million high-quality reads, each with a distinct molecular identifier, were randomly selected from each sample. Instead of being binned into consensus sequences, reads that shared molecular identifiers were thrown out. MiTCR, with a Q25 quality threshold and the strictest error-elimination algorithm, was used for CDR3 identification, clonotype clustering and error correction. A nonparametric unseen species model using Euler transformation provided a lower-bound estimate of total TCR beta diversity. TCRdb cleaned the public reads at Q25 with fastp, built clones with MiXCR and kept in-frame beta chains. Entries are consolidated by CDR3 protein sequence, retaining the most common genes and DNA. For this entry, the V and J calls and clone size follow TCRdb and not the study's own pipeline. Across this sample there are roughly 2 million distinct CDR3 sequences, with around 48% seen only once. The top ten constitute less than 2.5% of the sample.

Measured from the cysteine to the phenylalanine, the CDR3 is 17 residues long. Solely the CDR3 DNA is kept, with 51 bases framed from the first base. The germline V gene yields SGHTA for CDR1 and FQGNSA for CDR2. V ends up 5 bases short and J 4 bases short, with an unmatched junction base count of 17. Overall study outcomes, separate from this receptor: There was a strong correlation between observed TCR beta diversity and the percentage of naive T cells measured by flow cytometry. Because donor CMV infection status was unknown, age-related changes in expanded clonotypes were potentially confounded. Estimates of total diversity based on one million sequenced T cells were regarded as lower bounds and as underestimates. Conclusive comparison of naive and antigen-experienced compartments was prevented by the profiling of bulk unsorted PBMCs. Compared with the aged group, the long-lived group had more naive CD4+ T cells, fewer expanded clones and increased TCR diversity, a pattern suggesting age selection. As age increased, observed TCR beta diversity per million T cells dropped in a roughly linear way, and a significant reduction was already evident by age roughly 36.

Donors were 39 systemically healthy Caucasian individuals from Russia aged 6 to 90 years. Each donor gave ten milliliters of peripheral blood, drawn into EDTA-treated Vacutainer tubes. Ficoll-Paque density-gradient centrifugation was used to isolate PBMCs, with at least 7 million per sample. Total RNA, at least 6 micrograms per sample, was extracted from PBMCs with Trizol reagent. For every donor, an aliquot of PBMCs went through flow cytometry to measure the percentages of naive CD45RAhigh/CD27high T cells. This clonotype has only a few counts. Its target antigen remains unknown. No base quality information exists; no much larger clone differs at one position.

In this chain, TRBV7-2 is recombined with TRBJ2-7; 7 bases in the junction line up with TRBD1. The sample consisted of blood. The source of this sequence is a middle-aged woman in good health. The CDR3 region reads CASSIKGILTGLYEQYF. The bases read TGTGCCAGCAGCATAAAGGGCATCTTGACAGGGCTGTACGAGCAGTACTTC.